This TCR beta chain was found in a study of T cell repertoires in cytomegalovirus infection. A single record per CDR3 protein comes from TCRdb applying MiXCR to the reads. The table shows about 63,000 distinct CDR3 sequences, with 20% occurring only once. This CDR3 has 14 amino acids. V was shortened by 4 bases and J by 2 bases, with 11 bases between the two germline ends. Comments on this clonotype: Its matching antigen is unknown.

The chain uses TRBV12-3 or TRBV12-4 and TRBJ1-1, with D possibly matching TRBD1 (5 bases). This material consisted of CD8+ T cells from cultured PBMCs, taken from culture after CMV antigen stimulation. The TCR sequence derives from a human donor in good health (CMV status not recorded). Some clones in this sample may be carry-over from other donors' samples. The CDR3 sequence is CASSSGLTNTEAFF. The CDR3 DNA reads as TGTGCCAGCAGTTCGGGGCTTACTAACACTGAAGCTTTCTTT.